Below are 8 T cell receptor beta chains sequenced from a single sample in a study of CD8 T cells in Susac syndrome (dated by TCRdb to the late 2010s). The library relied on the immunoSEQ multiplex PCR assay. RNA was extracted using the RNeasy kit, and roughly 0.45 to 1 ug of the RNA was reverse transcribed with random hexamers. The public sequencing data were trimmed at Q25 with fastp and processed into clonotypes with MiXCR by TCRdb, which kept only in-frame beta chains. Every distinct CDR3 protein forms one entry, paired with its most common genes and DNA. The sample table shows tens of thousands of distinct CDR3 sequences, and 93% are seen once. In total, the top ten clones hold roughly 0.5% of the sample. The specimen was CD8+ T cells from PBMCs. The origin of the receptors is a human donor with multiple sclerosis.

CDR3 in amino acids: CASSYLRARDLEETQYF. CDR3 coding DNA: TGTGCCAGCAGTTACCTTAGGGCCCGGGACCTTGAAGAGACCCAGTACTTC. This chain joins TRBV6-5 and TRBJ2-5; D possibly uses TRBD1 or TRBD2 (5 bases each). With 2 bases removed from V and 3 bases from J, the gap between germline ends came to 19 bases. The CDR3 runs to 17 residues. Germline V lookup: CDR1 MNHEY, CDR2 SVGAGI.

This chain uses TRBV10-3 with TRBJ2-7; 7 bases map to TRBD1. This CDR3 comprises 15 residues. Per the germline V gene, CDR1 is ENHRY and CDR2 is SYGVKD. Germline trimming cut 6 bases from V and 6 bases from J; bases unmatched to any gene: 14. CDR3 sequence (DNA): TGTGCCATCAGGAGAACGACAGGGATCCGAGCCGAGCAGTACTTC. It specifies CAIRRTTGIRAEQYF.

The rearrangement uses TRBV7-8 and TRBJ1-1; D unresolved. Germline values: CDR1 SGHVS, CDR2 FQNEAQ. This CDR3 is 15 amino acids long. Trimming removed 7 bases at V and 3 bases at J, with 18 bases between. The CDR3 sequence is CASTQKGQIDTEAFF. The CDR3 DNA is TGTGCCAGCACCCAGAAAGGGCAGATTGACACTGAAGCTTTCTTT.

The gene calls are TRBV11-1 and TRBJ2-6, with 15 bases fitting TRBD2. CDR3 length: 21 residues. The V gene end was trimmed by 4 bases and the J gene end by 3 bases; junction bases not matched to a gene: 13. CDR1 is SGHAT and CDR2 is FQDESV in the germline V gene (reference sequence). This CDR3 reads CASSSGLAGGRLGDGANVLTF. The CDR3 DNA follows: TGTGCCAGCAGCTCGGGACTAGCGGGGGGCCGTTTAGGTGATGGGGCCAACGTCCTGACTTTC.

The genes are TRBV19 and TRBJ1-1; 9 bases match TRBD1. Per the germline V gene, CDR1 is LNHDA and CDR2 is SQIVND (reference sequence). The CDR3 extends over 17 amino acids. After removal of 0 bases from V and 0 bases from J, the junction contained 5 bases not matched to a gene. The CDR3 loop is CASSIDLGQGLNTEAFF. CDR3 nucleotide sequence: TGTGCCAGTAGTATAGATCTTGGACAGGGGCTGAACACTGAAGCTTTCTTT.

The chain uses TRBV27 and TRBJ1-1, with 8 bases fitting TRBD1. V lost 7 bases, J lost 6 bases, and 13 bases stayed unmatched. CDR1 and CDR2 from the germline V gene are MNHEY and SMNVEV (reference sequence). The CDR3 runs 15 residues. In DNA form, the CDR3 reads TGTGCCAGCACCGCACTCGGACAGGGAAGGGCTGAAGCTTTCTTT. It codes for CASTALGQGRAEAFF.

The V call is TRBV19, the J call TRBJ1-1; unclear D gene. This CDR3 contains 15 residues. V was pared by 4 bases and J by 3 bases, with 15 bases between. The germline V gene has CDR1 LNHDA and CDR2 SQIVND (reference sequence). The chain's CDR3 is CASSNPFRPYTEAFF. CDR3 bases: TGTGCCAGTAGTAACCCCTTTCGTCCGTACACTGAAGCTTTCTTT.

The chain's CDR3 is CASSLEGSRLHSYNSPLHF. In DNA form, the CDR3 reads TGTGCCAGCAGCCTAGAGGGCAGTAGATTACACTCCTATAATTCACCCCTCCACTTT. The chain combines TRBV27 with TRBJ1-6; no definite D call. CDR1 and CDR2 from the germline V gene are MNHEY and SMNVEV (reference sequence). The CDR3 has 19 residues. Trimming cost V 6 bases and J 0 bases, with 21 bases left between them.